Below are 21 T cell receptor beta chains sequenced from a single sample in a study of circulating CD8 cells and anti-PD-1 response in melanoma. The QIAseq Immune Repertoire TCR panel built the libraries from approximately 16 ng of total RNA. TCRdb reprocessed the reads with MiXCR, giving one entry per CDR3 protein. This table has about a thousand distinct CDR3 sequences, 8.5% to 10% appearing once. From live CD3+CD8+TCRalphabeta+ cells, four PD-1 and/or TIGIT subsets were sorted. The sequences come from CD8+ T cells from PBMCs, collected at baseline or after one month of anti-PD-1 therapy (not recorded which). All receptors derive from a human donor with melanoma.

This clonotype is judged medium-sized. The genes are TRBV27 and TRBJ1-1; weak D call: TRBD1 (6 bases). The V end was cut by 4 bases, the J end by 3 bases, with 15 bases between. CDR1 is MNHEY and CDR2 is SMNVEV in the germline V gene (reference sequence). The CDR3 has 15 amino acids. This CDR3 reads CASSSQLGGYTEAFF. CDR3 nucleotides: TGTGCCAGCAGTTCACAGTTAGGGGGGTACACTGAAGCTTTCTTT.

Judged by abundance, this clonotype is medium-sized. This chain connects TRBV19 to TRBJ2-1; 11 positions match TRBD2. CDR1 LNHDA and CDR2 SQIVND come from the germline V gene (reference sequence). The V gene end was trimmed by 5 bases and the J gene end by 3 bases; junction bases not matched to a gene: 6. The CDR3 spans 16 residues. Here the CDR3 DNA reads TGTGCCAGTAGTGTGTCCGGGACTAGCGGCTACAATGAGCAGTTCTTC. Protein: CASSVSGTSGYNEQFF.

This clonotype is deemed medium-sized. This rearrangement joins TRBV7-7 to TRBJ2-1; 15 nucleotides agree with TRBD2. This CDR3 is built from 15 residues. V lost 5 bases and J lost 8; bases outside the gene matches: 4. Germline V CDR1 and CDR2: SSHAT, FNYEAQ (reference sequence). CDR3 sequence: CASSLGTSGGHEQFF. The DNA for the CDR3 is TGTGCCAGCAGCCTCGGGACTAGCGGGGGGCATGAGCAGTTCTTC.

This chain uses TRBV19 with TRBJ1-6; D may be TRBD1 (6 bases). In germline, CDR1 is LNHDA, CDR2 SQIVND (reference sequence). There are 12 residues in the CDR3. V lost 5 bases and J lost 9, with 8 bases in between. CDR3 region: CASSQGFSPLHF. DNA for the CDR3: TGTGCCAGTAGTCAGGGGTTTTCACCCCTCCACTTT. The variable domain in full, with the rest retrieved from reference TRBV19 and TRBJ1-6, is DGGITQSPKYLFRKEGQNVTLSCEQNLNHDAMYWYRQDPGQGLRLIYYSQIVNDFQKGDIAEGYSVSREKKESFPLTVTSAQKNPTAFYLCASSQGFSPLHFGNGTRLTVT.

This clonotype is medium-sized in the sample. The chain carries TRBV9 and TRBJ2-7; 8 bases line up with TRBD1. There are 14 residues in the CDR3. After removal of 2 bases from V and 5 bases from J, the junction contained 6 bases not matched to a gene. Germline CDR1 reads SGDLS; CDR2 reads YYNGEE. Here the CDR3 DNA reads TGTGCCAGCAGCGTGGTTGACAGGGGCCACGAGCAGTACTTC. It specifies CASSVVDRGHEQYF.

This chain links TRBV19 with TRBJ1-1, with D maybe TRBD1 (5 bases). The germline V gene encodes CDR1 LNHDA and CDR2 SQIVND (reference sequence). V lost 5 bases, J lost 6 bases, and 10 bases lay in between. The CDR3 is 12 residues long. The CDR3 region is CASSPWGAEAFF. In DNA form, the CDR3 reads TGTGCCAGTAGTCCGTGGGGGGCTGAAGCTTTCTTT.

As DNA, the CDR3 is TGCAGCGCCGAACGAAGGGACACTGAAGCTTTCTTT. This encodes CSAERRDTEAFF. This chain uses TRBV29-1 with TRBJ1-1; D not resolved. The CDR3 totals 12 residues. V lost 7 bases and J 3 bases, leaving 12 bases between the germline ends. The V gene's germline CDR1 is SQVTM and CDR2 ANQGSEA.

V usage is TRBV20-1 and J usage is TRBJ2-7, with D possibly being TRBD1 or TRBD2 (5 bases each). The CDR3 is 13 residues long. Germline CDR1 reads DFQATT; CDR2 reads SNEGSKA (reference sequence). V lost 4 bases and J lost 4, with 14 bases in between. The CDR3 spells CSAMSWDLYEQYF. The DNA of the CDR3 is TGCAGTGCTATGTCGTGGGACCTTTACGAGCAGTACTTC.

By its share, this clonotype is large. The chain recombines TRBV20-1 with TRBJ2-7, with D perhaps matching TRBD2 (6 bases). V was pared by 0 bases and J by 3 bases, with 12 bases between. CDR1 DFQATT and CDR2 SNEGSKA come from the germline V gene (reference sequence). This CDR3 has 14 residues. CDR3 amino acids: CSARDTAGNYEQYF. In DNA, the CDR3 is TGCAGTGCTAGAGATACGGCGGGGAACTACGAGCAGTACTTC.

This clonotype has a single count. Being one base from a much bigger clone, this may be a read error. The chain recombines TRBV27 with TRBJ2-7, with D perhaps TRBD1 (5 bases). The length of the CDR3 is 13 residues. Germline V gene data show CDR1 as MNHEY and CDR2 as SMNVEV (reference sequence). CDR3 amino acids: CASSSTGSYERYF. DNA for the CDR3: TGTGCCAGCAGCAGTACAGGATCCTACGAGCGGTACTTC.

In its sample, this clonotype is medium-sized (0.01 to 0.1%). The genes are TRBV7-3 and TRBJ2-5; D not resolved. The CDR3 totals 13 residues. CDR1 is SGHTA, CDR2 FQGTGA, per germline. Trimming removed 6 bases at V and 0 bases at J, with 8 bases between. CDR3 region: CASRPGNQETQYF. In DNA form, the CDR3 reads TGTGCCAGCAGGCCGGGCAACCAAGAGACCCAGTACTTC.

Sample share makes this clonotype large. The V call is TRBV19, the J call TRBJ1-2; 10 positions agree with TRBD1. The CDR3 contains 13 residues. Trimming cost V 7 bases and J 8 bases; bases outside gene matches: 7. The germline V gene has CDR1 LNHDA and CDR2 SQIVND (reference sequence). CDR3 sequence: CASIPGTGVGYTF. In DNA, the CDR3 is TGTGCCAGTATTCCCGGGACAGGGGTCGGCTACACCTTC. Full variable domain (outside the CDR3, taken from reference TRBV19 and TRBJ1-2): DGGITQSPKYLFRKEGQNVTLSCEQNLNHDAMYWYRQDPGQGLRLIYYSQIVNDFQKGDIAEGYSVSREKKESFPLTVTSAQKNPTAFYLCASIPGTGVGYTFGSGTRLTVV.

Sample share makes this clonotype large. The gene calls are TRBV19 and TRBJ2-7; D not certain. Germline assignment: CDR1 LNHDA and CDR2 SQIVND (reference sequence). Trimming took off 4 bases at V and 4 bases at J, with 11 bases between the two ends. The CDR3 is made up of 13 amino acids. The CDR3 here is CASSNNVGYEQYF. The DNA of the CDR3 is TGTGCCAGTAGTAATAATGTGGGGTACGAGCAGTACTTC.

Details on this clonotype: This is likely an artifact of a read error, given a far larger clone one base away. This rearrangement joins TRBV7-2 to TRBJ2-1; D is unresolved. This CDR3 has 13 amino acids. Germline CDR1 reads SGHTA; CDR2 reads FQGNSA. V was clipped by 5 bases and J by 5 bases, with 10 bases between them. The CDR3 protein is CASSLMIDNEQFF. The DNA for the CDR3 is TGTGCCAGCAGCCTCATGATCGACAATGAGCAGTTCTTC.

This chain uses TRBV19 with TRBJ1-5; D remains ambiguous. Trimming stripped 9 bases from V and 10 bases from J, with 25 bases between. Germline V gives CDR1 LNHDA, CDR2 SQIVND (reference sequence). The CDR3 contains 15 residues. CDR3 coding DNA: TGTGCCAGCAAGGACGACGGGGAACGTATTCATCCCCAGCATTTT. Residues: CASKDDGERIHPQHF.

The genes are TRBV30 and TRBJ2-3; 10 nucleotides match TRBD2. V lost 0 bases and J lost 1; bases outside the gene matches: 13. The CDR3 has 19 amino acids. Germline V gene sequence: CDR1 GTSNPN, CDR2 SVGIG (reference sequence). Written as DNA, the CDR3 is TGTGCCTGGAGTGTTTGGGCTAGCGGGGGCCTAGACCGCACAGATACGCAGTATTTT. Encoded protein: CAWSVWASGGLDRTDTQYF.

This chain's CDR3 is CSVEDLGKFGYTF. DNA for the CDR3: TGCAGCGTTGAAGATCTGGGGAAGTTTGGCTACACCTTC. The chain has TRBV29-1 and TRBJ1-2; D is uncertain. The germline V gene has CDR1 SQVTM and CDR2 ANQGSEA. Trimming pared 0 bases from V and 7 bases from J, leaving 12 bases between. The CDR3 spans 13 residues.

This clonotype is classed as medium-sized. The J gene is TRBJ2-7, the V gene TRBV21-1. TRBV21-1 is reported as a pseudogene. This CDR3 has 15 amino acids. The CDR3 nucleotides are TGTGCCAGCACGTACAGACACTCCAACTCCTACGAGCAGTACTTC. It translates to CASTYRHSNSYEQYF.

In this sample, this clonotype turned up a few times. This may arise from a read error, as a much more abundant clone is one base away. The chain joins TRBV11-3 to TRBJ2-2; TRBD2 is a possible D gene (6 bases). The CDR3 is 15 amino acids. Germline-derived CDR1 and CDR2 are SGHNT and YENEEA. CDR3 in DNA: TGTGTCAGCAGCCCCCTCGGGGGTAAGGCCGGGGAGCTGTTTTTT. Its translation is CVSSPLGGKAGELFF.

This clonotype has more than one count but fewer than ten. This chain joins TRBV7-2 and TRBJ1-3, with TRBD1 matching 11 bases. The CDR3 covers 18 residues. The germline CDR1 and CDR2 sequences are SGHTA and FQGNSA. Germline trimming cut 5 bases from V and 1 base from J; bases unmatched to any gene: 10. The CDR3 reads CASSPDPDRGQSGNTIYF. CDR3 bases: TGTGCCAGCAGCCCGGATCCGGACAGGGGGCAGTCTGGAAACACCATATATTTT.

In this sample, this clonotype is medium-sized. The DNA for the CDR3 is TGTGCCAGCACCCACGAGGGAGATACGCAGTATTTT. Its translation: CASTHEGDTQYF. The chain employs TRBV27 and TRBJ2-3; tentatively, D is TRBD2 (5 bases). There are 12 residues in the CDR3. Germline V CDR1 and CDR2: MNHEY, SMNVEV (reference sequence). The germline V and J ends were trimmed by 7 bases and 5 bases, with 10 bases remaining between them.